The 6 T cell receptor beta chains below all came from one sample that was sequenced in a study of control samples from healthy donors and cancer patients. Clones were sequenced by immunoSEQ multiplex PCR, and TCRdb holds only the in-frame ones, with some missing. The sample records over 100,000 clones, around 89% being singletons. The sample taken for sequencing was blood. The origin of the receptors is a woman aged 50 to 60 in good health.

The genes are TRBV25-1 and TRBJ2-3; no clear D gene. V lost 5 bases to trimming and J lost 5 bases, with 11 bases between them. CDR3 length: 13 residues. Germline CDR1 and CDR2: MGHDK and SYGVNS. This CDR3 reads CASSPWSQDTQYF. The CDR3 DNA sequence: TGTGCCAGCAGTCCCTGGAGCCAAGATACGCAGTATTTT.

The CDR3 sequence is CASSQGDRGLILSYEQYV. The CDR3 DNA reads TGTGCCAGCAGCCAAGGCGACAGGGGGCTCATCCTCTCCTACGAGCAGTACGTC. The genes are TRBV3-1 (or the pseudogene TRBV3-2) and TRBJ2-7; 10 bases agree with TRBD1. This CDR3 has 18 residues. With 1 base clipped from V and 0 bases from J, the junction kept 9 bases outside the gene matches. Germline V gene sequence: CDR1 LGHDT, CDR2 YNNKEL (reference sequence).

The chain joins TRBV7-2 to TRBJ1-3; possibly TRBD1 for D (5 bases). The length of the CDR3 is 15 residues. V lost 4 bases and J 4 bases, leaving 14 bases between the germline ends. Germline assignment: CDR1 SGHTA and CDR2 FQGNSA. The CDR3 DNA sequence: TGTGCCAGCAGCTCCCCGGGACGTTCGGGAAACACCATATATTTT. The encoded protein is CASSSPGRSGNTIYF.

The chain uses TRBV7-6 and TRBJ2-7, with D possibly TRBD1 on 6 matching bases. V shed 4 bases and J shed 5 bases, with 18 bases lying between them. Germline CDR1 and CDR2: SGHVS and FNYEAQ. The CDR3 runs to 15 residues. CDR3 DNA sequence: TGTGCCAGCAGCTCGGGAACAGGGACGGTCGACGAGCAGTACTTC. Translated: CASSSGTGTVDEQYF.

This sequence joins TRBV30 and TRBJ2-1, with 9 bases lining up with TRBD1. The germline V gene has CDR1 GTSNPN and CDR2 SVGIG (reference sequence). The CDR3 consists of 15 residues. V dropped 1 base and J dropped 4; count of bases not matched to a gene: 5. CDR3: CAWSAGTGRYNEQFF. For the CDR3, the DNA is TGTGCCTGGAGTGCCGGGACAGGGCGGTACAATGAGCAGTTCTTC.

This chain links TRBV29-1 with TRBJ2-1, with a tentative D call TRBD1 (6 bases). V was clipped by 7 bases and J by 6 bases, with 13 bases between them. The CDR3 sequence is 12 residues long. Germline assignment: CDR1 SQVTM and CDR2 ANQGSEA. The CDR3 is CSARPRGNEQFF. CDR3 in DNA: TGCAGCGCACGACCCAGGGGCAATGAGCAGTTCTTC.